In its sample, the clone carrying this T cell receptor (beta chain) was seen a few times. Its cognate antigen is unknown. Expressed TCRB transcripts were sequenced after all isolated RNA was converted to cDNA. TCRdb's table, derived via immunoSEQ multiplex PCR, lists solely in-frame clones and lacks some. The sample has roughly 230,000 clones; roughly 10% are singletons. The sample is drawn from a study of beta chain features in type 1 diabetes. As for the study in general: There was similarity between patients and healthy donors in age, gender and cell yields. Study observations and caveats: In the patient group, naive, central memory and Treg TCRB repertoires seemed more alike than in the healthy donor group. Moderately but significantly shorter TCRB CDR3s were found in Type 1 diabetes patients in all four CD4+ subsets. The question of HLA type influencing TCRB rearrangement was one that remained unresolved here.

V dropped 3 bases and J dropped 4 bases, with 6 bases sitting between them. The CDR3 sequence is 13 residues long. CDR1 is SGHVS, CDR2 FNYEAQ, per germline. The receptor comes from a man aged 25-40 years with type 1 diabetes. V is TRBV7-6 and J is TRBJ2-2; D is uncertain. Sequencing was performed on naive CD4+ T cells from blood. The CDR3 nucleotides are TGTGCCAGCAGCTTCGTCAGCACCGGGGAGCTGTTTTTT. Translated, it gives CASSFVSTGELFF.